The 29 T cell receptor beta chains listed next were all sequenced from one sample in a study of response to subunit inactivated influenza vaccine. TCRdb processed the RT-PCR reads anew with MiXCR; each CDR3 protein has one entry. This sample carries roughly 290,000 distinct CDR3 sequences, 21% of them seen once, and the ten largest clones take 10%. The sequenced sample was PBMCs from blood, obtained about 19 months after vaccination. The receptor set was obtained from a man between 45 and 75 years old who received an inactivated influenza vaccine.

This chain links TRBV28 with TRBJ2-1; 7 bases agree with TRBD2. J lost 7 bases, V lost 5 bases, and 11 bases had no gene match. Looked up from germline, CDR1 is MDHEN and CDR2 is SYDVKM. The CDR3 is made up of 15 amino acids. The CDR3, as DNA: TGTGCCAGCAGTCCCACCTTGAGCGGGAAGAATGAGCAGTTCTTC. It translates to CASSPTLSGKNEQFF.

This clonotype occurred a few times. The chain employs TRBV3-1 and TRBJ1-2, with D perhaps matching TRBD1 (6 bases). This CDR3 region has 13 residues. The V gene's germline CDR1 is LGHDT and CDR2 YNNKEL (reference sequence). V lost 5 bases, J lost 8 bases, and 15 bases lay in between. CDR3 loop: CASSAPGVRGYTF. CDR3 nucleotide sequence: TGTGCCAGCAGCGCACCAGGGGTTCGAGGCTACACCTTC. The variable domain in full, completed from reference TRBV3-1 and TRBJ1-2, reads DTAVSQTPKYLVTQMGNDKSIKCEQNLGHDTMYWYKQDSKKFLKIMFSYNNKELIINETVPNRFSPKSPDKAHLNLHINSLELGDSAVYFCASSAPGVRGYTFGSGTRLTVV.

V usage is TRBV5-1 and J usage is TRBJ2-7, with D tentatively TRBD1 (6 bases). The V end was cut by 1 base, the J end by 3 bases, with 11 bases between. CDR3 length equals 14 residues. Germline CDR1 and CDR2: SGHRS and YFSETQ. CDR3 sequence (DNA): TGCGCCAGCAGCTTGAACAGGGACGGCTACGAGCAGTACTTC. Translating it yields CASSLNRDGYEQYF. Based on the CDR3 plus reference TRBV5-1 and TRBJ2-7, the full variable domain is KAGVTQTPRYLIKTRGQQVTLSCSPISGHRSVSWYQQTPGQGLQFLFEYFSETQRNKGNFPGRFSGRQFSNSRSEMNVSTLELGDSALYLCASSLNRDGYEQYFGPGTRLTVT.

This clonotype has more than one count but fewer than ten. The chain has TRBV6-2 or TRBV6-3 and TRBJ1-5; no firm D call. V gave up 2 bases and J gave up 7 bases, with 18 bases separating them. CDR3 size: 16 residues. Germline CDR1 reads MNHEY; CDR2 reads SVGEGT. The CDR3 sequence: CASSYNQGRTEQPQHF. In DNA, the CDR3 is TGTGCCAGCAGTTACAATCAAGGGAGGACGGAACAGCCCCAGCATTTT.

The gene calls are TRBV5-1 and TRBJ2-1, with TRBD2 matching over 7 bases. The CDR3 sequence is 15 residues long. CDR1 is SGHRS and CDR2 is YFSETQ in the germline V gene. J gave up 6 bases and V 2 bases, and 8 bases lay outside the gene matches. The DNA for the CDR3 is TGCGCCAGCAGCTTCCGGGGGGTAGTGATCAATGAGCAGTTCTTC. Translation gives CASSFRGVVINEQFF. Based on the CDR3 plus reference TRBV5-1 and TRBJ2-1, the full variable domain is KAGVTQTPRYLIKTRGQQVTLSCSPISGHRSVSWYQQTPGQGLQFLFEYFSETQRNKGNFPGRFSGRQFSNSRSEMNVSTLELGDSALYLCASSFRGVVINEQFFGPGTRLTVL.

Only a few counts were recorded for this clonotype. The CDR3 nucleotides read TGCAGTGCTTTAGGGGAAGCTTTCTTT. It is translated as CSALGEAFF. The V call is TRBV20-1, the J call TRBJ1-1; D is uncertain. The CDR3 spans 9 residues. Looked up from germline, CDR1 is DFQATT and CDR2 is SNEGSKA (reference sequence). V was pared by 5 bases and J by 8 bases, with 6 bases between.

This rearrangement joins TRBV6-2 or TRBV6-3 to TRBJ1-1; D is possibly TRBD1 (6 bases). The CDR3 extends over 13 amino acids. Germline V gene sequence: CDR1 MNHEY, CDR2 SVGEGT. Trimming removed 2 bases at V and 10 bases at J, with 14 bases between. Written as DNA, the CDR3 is TGTGCCAGCAGTTACCTACAGGGTGGTAGAGCTTTCTTT. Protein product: CASSYLQGGRAFF.

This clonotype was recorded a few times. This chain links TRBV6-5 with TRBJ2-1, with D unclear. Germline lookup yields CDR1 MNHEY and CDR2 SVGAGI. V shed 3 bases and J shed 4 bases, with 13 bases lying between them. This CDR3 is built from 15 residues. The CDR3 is CASSYAEPAYNEQFF. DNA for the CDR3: TGTGCCAGCAGTTATGCGGAGCCTGCTTACAATGAGCAGTTCTTC.

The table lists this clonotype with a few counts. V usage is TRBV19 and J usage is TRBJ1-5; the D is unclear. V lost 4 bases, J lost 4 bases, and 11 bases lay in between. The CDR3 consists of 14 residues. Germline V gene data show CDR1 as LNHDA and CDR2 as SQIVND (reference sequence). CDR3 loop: CASSNTQANQPQHF. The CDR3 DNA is TGTGCCAGTAGTAACACCCAGGCGAATCAGCCCCAGCATTTT. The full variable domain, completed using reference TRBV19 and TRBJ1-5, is DGGITQSPKYLFRKEGQNVTLSCEQNLNHDAMYWYRQDPGQGLRLIYYSQIVNDFQKGDIAEGYSVSREKKESFPLTVTSAQKNPTAFYLCASSNTQANQPQHFGDGTRLSIL.

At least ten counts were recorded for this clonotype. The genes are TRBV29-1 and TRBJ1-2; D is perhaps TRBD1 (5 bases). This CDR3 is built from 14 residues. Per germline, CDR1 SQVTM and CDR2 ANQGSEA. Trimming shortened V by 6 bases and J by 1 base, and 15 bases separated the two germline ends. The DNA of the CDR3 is TGCAGCGTGACCGGGACGGAGTATAACTATGGCTACACCTTC. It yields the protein CSVTGTEYNYGYTF.

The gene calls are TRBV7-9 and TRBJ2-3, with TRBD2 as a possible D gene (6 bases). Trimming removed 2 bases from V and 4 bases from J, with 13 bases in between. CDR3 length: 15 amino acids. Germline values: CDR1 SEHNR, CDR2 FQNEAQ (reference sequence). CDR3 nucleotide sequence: TGTGCCAGCAGCTTACTGTCCGGGAGAGCAGATACGCAGTATTTT. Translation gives CASSLLSGRADTQYF.

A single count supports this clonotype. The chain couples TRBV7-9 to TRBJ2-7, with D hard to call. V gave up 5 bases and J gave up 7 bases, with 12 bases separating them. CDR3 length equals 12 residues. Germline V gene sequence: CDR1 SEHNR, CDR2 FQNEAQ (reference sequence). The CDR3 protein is CASSQFVGEQYF. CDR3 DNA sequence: TGTGCCAGCAGCCAGTTCGTTGGGGAGCAGTACTTC. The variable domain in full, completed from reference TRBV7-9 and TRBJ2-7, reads DTGVSQNPRHKITKRGQNVTFRCDPISEHNRLYWYRQTLGQGPEFLTYFQNEAQLEKSRLLSDRFSAERPKGSFSTLEIQRTEQGDSAMYLCASSQFVGEQYFGPGTRLTVT.

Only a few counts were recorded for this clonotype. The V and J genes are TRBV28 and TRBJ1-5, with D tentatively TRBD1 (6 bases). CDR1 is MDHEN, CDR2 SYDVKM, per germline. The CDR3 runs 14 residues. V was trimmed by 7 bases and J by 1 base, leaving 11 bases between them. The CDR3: CASTRGGSNQPQHF. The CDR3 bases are TGTGCCAGCACCAGAGGGGGAAGCAATCAGCCCCAGCATTTT.

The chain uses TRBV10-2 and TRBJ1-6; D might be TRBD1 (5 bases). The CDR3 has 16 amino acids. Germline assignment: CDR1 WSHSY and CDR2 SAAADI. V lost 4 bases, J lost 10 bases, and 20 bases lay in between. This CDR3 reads CASSAGRTGIYSPLHF. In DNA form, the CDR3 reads TGCGCCAGCAGTGCAGGACGTACAGGAATATACTCACCCCTCCACTTT.

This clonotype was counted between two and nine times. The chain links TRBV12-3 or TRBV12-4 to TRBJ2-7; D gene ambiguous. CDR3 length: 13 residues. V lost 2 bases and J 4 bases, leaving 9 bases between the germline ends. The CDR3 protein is CASSLLINYEQYF. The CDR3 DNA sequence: TGTGCCAGCAGTTTACTAATTAATTACGAGCAGTACTTC.

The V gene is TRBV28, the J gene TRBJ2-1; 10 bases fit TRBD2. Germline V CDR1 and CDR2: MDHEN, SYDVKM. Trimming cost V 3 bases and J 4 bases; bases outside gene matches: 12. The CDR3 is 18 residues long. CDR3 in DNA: TGTGCCAGCAGTTTTGTGACTAGCGGGTCCCCAGGGTACAATGAGCAGTTCTTC. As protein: CASSFVTSGSPGYNEQFF.

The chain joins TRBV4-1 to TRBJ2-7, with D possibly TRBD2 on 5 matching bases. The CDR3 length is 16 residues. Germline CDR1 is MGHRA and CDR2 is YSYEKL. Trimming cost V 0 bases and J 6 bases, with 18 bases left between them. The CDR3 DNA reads TGCGCCAGCAGCCAAGATTCCTTCGGGGTGGGTACCGAGCAGTACTTC. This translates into CASSQDSFGVGTEQYF.

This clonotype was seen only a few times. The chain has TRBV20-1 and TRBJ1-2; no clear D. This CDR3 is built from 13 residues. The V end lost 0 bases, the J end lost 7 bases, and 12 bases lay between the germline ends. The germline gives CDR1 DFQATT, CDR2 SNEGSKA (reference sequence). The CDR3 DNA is TGCAGTGCTAGAGATTGGCGGGTTGCTGGCTACACCTTC. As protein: CSARDWRVAGYTF.

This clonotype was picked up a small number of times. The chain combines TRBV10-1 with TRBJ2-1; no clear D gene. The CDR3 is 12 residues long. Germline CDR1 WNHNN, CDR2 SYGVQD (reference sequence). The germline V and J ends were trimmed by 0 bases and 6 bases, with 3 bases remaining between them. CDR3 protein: CASSESANEQFF. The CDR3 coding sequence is TGCGCCAGCAGTGAGTCGGCCAATGAGCAGTTCTTC.

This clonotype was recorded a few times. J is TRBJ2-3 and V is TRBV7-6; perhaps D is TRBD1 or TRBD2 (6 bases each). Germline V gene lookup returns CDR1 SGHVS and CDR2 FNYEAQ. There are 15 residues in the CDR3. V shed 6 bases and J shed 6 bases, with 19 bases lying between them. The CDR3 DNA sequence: TGTGCCAGCAGTTACGGGGGCGCTGGGGGCGATACGCAGTATTTT. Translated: CASSYGGAGGDTQYF.

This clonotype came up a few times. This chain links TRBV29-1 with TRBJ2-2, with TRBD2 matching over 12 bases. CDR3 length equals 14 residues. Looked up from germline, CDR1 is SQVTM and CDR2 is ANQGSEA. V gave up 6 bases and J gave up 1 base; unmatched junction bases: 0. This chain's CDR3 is CSVTSGRNTGELFF. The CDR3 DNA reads TGCAGCGTGACTAGCGGGAGGAACACCGGGGAGCTGTTTTTT.

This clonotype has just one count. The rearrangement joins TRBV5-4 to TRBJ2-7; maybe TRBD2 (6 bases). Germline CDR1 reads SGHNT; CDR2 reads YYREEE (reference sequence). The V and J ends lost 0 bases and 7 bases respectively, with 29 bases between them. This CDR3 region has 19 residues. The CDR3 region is CASSLEGLSGISNGGEQYF. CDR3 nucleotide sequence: TGTGCCAGCAGCTTGGAAGGGTTGAGCGGAATCTCCAATGGGGGGGAGCAGTACTTC.

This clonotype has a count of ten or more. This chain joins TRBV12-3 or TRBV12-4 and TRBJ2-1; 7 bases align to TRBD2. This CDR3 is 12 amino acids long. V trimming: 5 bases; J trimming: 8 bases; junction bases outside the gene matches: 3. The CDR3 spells CASSRTSHEQFF. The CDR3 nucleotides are TGTGCCAGCAGTCGGACTAGTCATGAGCAGTTCTTC.

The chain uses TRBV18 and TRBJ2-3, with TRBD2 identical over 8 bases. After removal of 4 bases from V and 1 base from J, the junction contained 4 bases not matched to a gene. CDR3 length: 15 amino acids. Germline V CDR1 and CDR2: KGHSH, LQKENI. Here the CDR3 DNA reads TGTGCCAGCTCACGCATGACTAGCGGCACAGATACGCAGTATTTT. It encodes CASSRMTSGTDTQYF.

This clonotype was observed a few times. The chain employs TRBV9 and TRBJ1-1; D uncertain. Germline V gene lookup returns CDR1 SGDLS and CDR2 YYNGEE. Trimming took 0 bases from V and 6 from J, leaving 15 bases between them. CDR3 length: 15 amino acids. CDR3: CASSVDGLAWAEAFF. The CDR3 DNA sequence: TGTGCCAGCAGCGTAGATGGCCTTGCTTGGGCTGAAGCTTTCTTT.

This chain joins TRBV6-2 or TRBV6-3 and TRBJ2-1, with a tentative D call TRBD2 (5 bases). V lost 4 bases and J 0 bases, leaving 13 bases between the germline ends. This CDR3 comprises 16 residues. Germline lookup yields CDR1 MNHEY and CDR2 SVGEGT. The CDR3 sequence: CASSSRLARSYNEQFF. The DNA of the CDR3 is TGTGCCAGCAGTTCCAGGCTAGCACGCTCCTACAATGAGCAGTTCTTC.

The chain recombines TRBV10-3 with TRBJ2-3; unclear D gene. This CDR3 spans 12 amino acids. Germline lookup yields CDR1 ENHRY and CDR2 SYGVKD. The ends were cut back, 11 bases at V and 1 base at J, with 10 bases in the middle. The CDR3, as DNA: TGTGCCGCCCTTGGGGGCACAGATACGCAGTATTTT. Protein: CAALGGTDTQYF.

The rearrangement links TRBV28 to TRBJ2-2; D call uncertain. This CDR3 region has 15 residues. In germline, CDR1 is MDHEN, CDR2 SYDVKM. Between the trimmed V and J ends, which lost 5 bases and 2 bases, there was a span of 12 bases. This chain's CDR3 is CASSPQSGNTGELFF. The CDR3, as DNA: TGTGCCAGCAGTCCACAGTCGGGTAACACCGGGGAGCTGTTTTTT. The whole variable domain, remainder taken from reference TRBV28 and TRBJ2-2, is DVKVTQSSRYLVKRTGEKVFLECVQDMDHENMFWYRQDPGLGLRLIYFSYDVKMKEKGDIPEGYSVSREKKERFSLILESASTNQTSMYLCASSPQSGNTGELFFGEGSRLTVL.

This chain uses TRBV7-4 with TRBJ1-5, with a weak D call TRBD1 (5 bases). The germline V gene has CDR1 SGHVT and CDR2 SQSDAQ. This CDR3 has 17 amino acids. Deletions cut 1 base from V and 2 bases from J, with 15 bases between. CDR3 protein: CASSLVRSGQGNQPQHF. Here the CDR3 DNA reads TGTGCCAGCAGCTTAGTCAGGTCGGGGCAGGGCAATCAGCCCCAGCATTTT.